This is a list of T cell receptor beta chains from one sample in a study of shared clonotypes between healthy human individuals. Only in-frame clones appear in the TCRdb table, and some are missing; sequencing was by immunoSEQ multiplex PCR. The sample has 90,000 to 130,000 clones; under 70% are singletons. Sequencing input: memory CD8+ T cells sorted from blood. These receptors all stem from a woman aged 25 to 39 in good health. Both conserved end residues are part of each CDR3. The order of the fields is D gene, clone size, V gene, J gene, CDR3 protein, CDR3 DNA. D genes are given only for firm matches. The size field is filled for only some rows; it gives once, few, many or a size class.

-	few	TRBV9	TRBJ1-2	CASSVVFGRGYTF	TGTGCCAGCAGCGTAGTTTTCGGGAGAGGCTACACCTTC
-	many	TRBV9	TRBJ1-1	CASSVAWGTEAFF	TGTGCCAGCAGCGTAGCGTGGGGCACTGAAGCTTTCTTT
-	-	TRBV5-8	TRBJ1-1	CASSFTTRNTEAFF	TGTGCCAGCAGCTTCACTACAAGGAACACTGAAGCTTTCTTT
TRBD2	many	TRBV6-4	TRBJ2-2	CASRTSGSGSGELFF	TGTGCCAGCAGAACTAGCGGGAGTGGCTCCGGGGAGCTGTTTTTT
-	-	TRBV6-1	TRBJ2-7	CASRDYEQYF	TGTGCCAGCAGGGACTACGAGCAGTACTTC
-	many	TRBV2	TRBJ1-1	CASSRGQPRAFF	TGTGCCAGCAGCCGAGGACAGCCGAGAGCTTTCTTT
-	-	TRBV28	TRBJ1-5	CASSMLVGVRNQPQHF	TGTGCCAGCAGCATGTTGGTAGGGGTCCGCAATCAGCCCCAGCATTTT
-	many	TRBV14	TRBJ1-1	CASSHSSGPEAFF	TGTGCCAGCAGCCACTCCTCCGGCCCTGAAGCTTTCTTT
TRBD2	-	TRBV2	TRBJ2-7	CASSESGRSYEQYF	TGTGCCAGCAGTGAAAGCGGGAGGTCTTACGAGCAGTACTTC
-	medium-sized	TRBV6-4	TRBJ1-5	CASSDQAQGPQHF	TGTGCCAGCAGTGACCAAGCACAGGGGCCCCAGCATTTT
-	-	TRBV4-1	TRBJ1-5	CASSLNGEVQPQHF	TGCGCCAGCAGCCTCAACGGCGAGGTTCAGCCCCAGCATTTT
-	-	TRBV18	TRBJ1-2	CASSPGQNYGYTF	TGTGCCAGCTCACCAGGACAAAACTATGGCTACACCTTC
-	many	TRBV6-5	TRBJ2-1	CASSAFRGSYNEQFF	TGTGCCAGCAGTGCCTTCCGAGGCTCCTACAATGAGCAGTTCTTC
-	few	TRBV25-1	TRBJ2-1	CASSENTGGSYNEQFF	TGTGCCAGCAGTGAAAATACCGGGGGCTCCTACAATGAGCAGTTCTTC
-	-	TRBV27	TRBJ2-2	CASSYAIRGTGELFF	TGTGCCAGCAGTTACGCCATCCGGGGGACCGGGGAGCTGTTTTTT
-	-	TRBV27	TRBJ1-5	CASRRTGSNQPQHF	TGTGCCAGCAGAAGGACGGGGAGCAATCAGCCCCAGCATTTT
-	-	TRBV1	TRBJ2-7	CTSSLPEEAHEQYF	TGCACCAGCAGCCTGCCGGAGGAGGCTCACGAGCAGTACTTC
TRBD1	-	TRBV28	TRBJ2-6	CASSTRGTGDSGANVLTF	TGTGCCAGCAGTACCAGAGGGACAGGAGACTCTGGGGCCAACGTCCTGACTTTC